This T cell receptor beta chain was observed in a study of control samples from healthy donors and cancer patients. Only one count was recorded for this clone. Germline V CDR1 and CDR2: SGHVS, FQNEAQ. The CDR3 length is 15 residues. Trimming removed 0 bases at V and 4 bases at J, with 12 bases between. Libraries were prepared by immunoSEQ multiplex PCR; TCRdb keeps only in-frame clonotypes and omits some of them. The sample gives 60,000 to 65,000 clones, approximately 85% of which show up once; roughly 5.5% is in the top ten. This chain uses TRBV7-8 with TRBJ1-2; possibly TRBD1 for D (6 bases). Sequencing used blood. The receptor was derived from a man aged 35 to 55 in good health. The CDR3 DNA sequence: TGTGCCAGCAGCTTAGCTCCCACAGGGAGCTATGGCTACACCTTC. Residues: CASSLAPTGSYGYTF.